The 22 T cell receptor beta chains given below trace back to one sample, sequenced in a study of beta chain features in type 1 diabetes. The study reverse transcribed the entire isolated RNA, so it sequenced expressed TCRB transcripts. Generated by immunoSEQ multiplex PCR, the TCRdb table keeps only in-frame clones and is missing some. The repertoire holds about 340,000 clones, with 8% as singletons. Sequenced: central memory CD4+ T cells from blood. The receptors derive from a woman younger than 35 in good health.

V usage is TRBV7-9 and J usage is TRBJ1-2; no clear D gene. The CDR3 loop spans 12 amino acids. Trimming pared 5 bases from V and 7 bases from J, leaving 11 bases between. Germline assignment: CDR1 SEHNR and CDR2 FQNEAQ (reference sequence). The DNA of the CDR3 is TGTGCCAGCAGCCTAGAGACGATTGGCTACACCTTC. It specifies CASSLETIGYTF.

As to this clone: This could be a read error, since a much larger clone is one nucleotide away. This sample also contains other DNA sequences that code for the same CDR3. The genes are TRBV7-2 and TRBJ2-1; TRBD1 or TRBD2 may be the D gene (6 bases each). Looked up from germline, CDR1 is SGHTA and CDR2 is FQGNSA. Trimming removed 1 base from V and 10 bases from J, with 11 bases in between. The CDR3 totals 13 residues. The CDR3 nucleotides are TGTGCCAGCAGCTTAGAGTCCGGGGGCGAGCAGTTCTTC. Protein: CASSLESGGEQFF.

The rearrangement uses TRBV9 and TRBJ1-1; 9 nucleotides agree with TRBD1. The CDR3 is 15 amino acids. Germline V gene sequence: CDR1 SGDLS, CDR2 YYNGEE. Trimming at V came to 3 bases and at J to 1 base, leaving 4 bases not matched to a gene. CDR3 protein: CASSEGQGTNTEAFF. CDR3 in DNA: TGTGCCAGCAGCGAGGGACAGGGCACGAACACTGAAGCTTTCTTT.

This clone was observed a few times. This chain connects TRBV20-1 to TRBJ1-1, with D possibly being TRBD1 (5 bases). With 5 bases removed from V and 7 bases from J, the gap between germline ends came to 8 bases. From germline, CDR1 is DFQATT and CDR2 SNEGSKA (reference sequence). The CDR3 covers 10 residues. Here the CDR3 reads CSAERGEAFF. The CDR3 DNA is TGCAGTGCTGAGAGGGGTGAAGCTTTCTTT.

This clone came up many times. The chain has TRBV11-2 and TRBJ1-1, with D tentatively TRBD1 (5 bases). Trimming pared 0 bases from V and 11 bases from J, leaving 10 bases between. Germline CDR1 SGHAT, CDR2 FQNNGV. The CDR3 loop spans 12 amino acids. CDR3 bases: TGTGCCAGCAGCTTAGATCGGGGGAGTGCTTTCTTT. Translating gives CASSLDRGSAFF.

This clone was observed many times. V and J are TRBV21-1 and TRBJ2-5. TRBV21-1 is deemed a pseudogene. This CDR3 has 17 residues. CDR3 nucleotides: TGTGCCAGCCTCGACGGTACCAAAGTACGGATCCAAGAGACCCAGTACTTC. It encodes CASLDGTKVRIQETQYF.

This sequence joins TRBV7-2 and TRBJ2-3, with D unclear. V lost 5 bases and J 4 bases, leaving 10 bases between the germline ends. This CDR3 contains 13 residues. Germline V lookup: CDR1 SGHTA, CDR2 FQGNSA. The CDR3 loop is CASSDANSDTQYF. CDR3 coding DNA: TGTGCCAGCAGCGATGCCAACTCAGATACGCAGTATTTT. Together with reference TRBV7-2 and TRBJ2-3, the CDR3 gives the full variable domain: GAGVSQSPSNKVTEKGKDVELRCDPISGHTALYWYRQSLGQGLEFLIYFQGNSAPDKSGLPSDRFSAERTGGSVSTLTIQRTQQEDSAVYLCASSDANSDTQYFGPGTRLTVL.

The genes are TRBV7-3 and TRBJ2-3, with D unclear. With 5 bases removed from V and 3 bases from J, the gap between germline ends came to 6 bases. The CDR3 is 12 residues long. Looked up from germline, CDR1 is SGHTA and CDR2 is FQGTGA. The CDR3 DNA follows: TGTGCCAGCAGCGACCTAACAGATACGCAGTATTTT. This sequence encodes CASSDLTDTQYF.

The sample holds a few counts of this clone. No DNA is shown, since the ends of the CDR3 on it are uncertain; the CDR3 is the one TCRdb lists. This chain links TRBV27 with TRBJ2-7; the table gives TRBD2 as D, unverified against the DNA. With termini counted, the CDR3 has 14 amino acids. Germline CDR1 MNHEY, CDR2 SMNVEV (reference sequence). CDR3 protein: CASSSSILAYEQYF.

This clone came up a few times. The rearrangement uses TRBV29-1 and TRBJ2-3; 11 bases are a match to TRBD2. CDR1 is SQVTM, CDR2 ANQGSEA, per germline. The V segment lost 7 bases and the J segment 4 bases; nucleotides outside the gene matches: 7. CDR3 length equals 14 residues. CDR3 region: CSAFSGRAPDTQYF. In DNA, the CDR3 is TGCAGCGCATTTAGCGGGAGGGCCCCAGATACGCAGTATTTT.

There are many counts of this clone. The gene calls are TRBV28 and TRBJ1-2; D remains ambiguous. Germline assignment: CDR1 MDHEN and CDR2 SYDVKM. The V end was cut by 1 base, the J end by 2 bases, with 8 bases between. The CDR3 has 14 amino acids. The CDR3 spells CASSLSGQNYGYTF. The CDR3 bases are TGTGCCAGCAGTTTATCAGGCCAGAACTATGGCTACACCTTC.

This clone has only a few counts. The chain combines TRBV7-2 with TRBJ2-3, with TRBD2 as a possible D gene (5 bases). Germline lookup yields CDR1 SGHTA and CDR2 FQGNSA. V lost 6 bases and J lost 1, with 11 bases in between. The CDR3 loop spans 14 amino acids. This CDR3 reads CASRSYGGTDTQYF. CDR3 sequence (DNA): TGTGCCAGCAGGTCTTACGGGGGCACAGATACGCAGTATTTT.

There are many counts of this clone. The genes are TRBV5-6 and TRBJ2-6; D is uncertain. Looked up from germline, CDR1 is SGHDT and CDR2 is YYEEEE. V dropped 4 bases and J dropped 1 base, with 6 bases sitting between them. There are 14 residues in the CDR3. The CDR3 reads CASSGQSGANVLTF. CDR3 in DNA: TGTGCCAGCAGCGGCCAGTCTGGGGCCAACGTCCTGACTTTC.

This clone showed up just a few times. The CDR3: CASRTGTGLNNEQFF. The CDR3 DNA reads as TGTGCCAGCAGGACCGGGACAGGGCTCAACAATGAGCAGTTCTTC. V is TRBV6-5 and J is TRBJ2-1, with 9 bases matching TRBD1. This CDR3 has 15 residues. V dropped 6 bases and J dropped 5; count of bases not matched to a gene: 8. Germline V gene data show CDR1 as MNHEY and CDR2 as SVGAGI.

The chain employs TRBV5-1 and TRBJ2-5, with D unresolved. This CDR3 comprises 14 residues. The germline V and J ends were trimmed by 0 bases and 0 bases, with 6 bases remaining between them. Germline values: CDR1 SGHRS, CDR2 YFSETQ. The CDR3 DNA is TGCGCCAGCAGCTTGGATCGGGACCAAGAGACCCAGTACTTC. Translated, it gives CASSLDRDQETQYF.

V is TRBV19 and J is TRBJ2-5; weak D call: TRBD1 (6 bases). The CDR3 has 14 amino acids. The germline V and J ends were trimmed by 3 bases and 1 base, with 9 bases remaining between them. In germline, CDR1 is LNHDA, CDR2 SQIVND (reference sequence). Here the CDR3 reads CASSIQGIQETQYF. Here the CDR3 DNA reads TGTGCCAGTAGTATTCAGGGGATCCAAGAGACCCAGTACTTC.

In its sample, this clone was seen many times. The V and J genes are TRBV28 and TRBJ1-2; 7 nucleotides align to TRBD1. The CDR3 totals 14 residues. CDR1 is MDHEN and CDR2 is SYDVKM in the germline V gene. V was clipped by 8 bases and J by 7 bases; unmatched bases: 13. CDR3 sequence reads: CASGYIRGTRGYTF. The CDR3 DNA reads TGTGCCAGCGGTTATATCAGGGGGACGCGTGGCTACACCTTC.

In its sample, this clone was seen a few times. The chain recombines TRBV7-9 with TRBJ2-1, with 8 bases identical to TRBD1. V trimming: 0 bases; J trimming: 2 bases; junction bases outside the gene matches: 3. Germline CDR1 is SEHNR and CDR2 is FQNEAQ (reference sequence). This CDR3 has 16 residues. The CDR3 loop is CASSLATGVPYNEQFF. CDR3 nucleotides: TGTGCCAGCAGCTTAGCGACAGGGGTCCCCTACAATGAGCAGTTCTTC. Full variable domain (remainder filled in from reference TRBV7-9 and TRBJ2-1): DTGVSQNPRHKITKRGQNVTFRCDPISEHNRLYWYRQTLGQGPEFLTYFQNEAQLEKSRLLSDRFSAERPKGSFSTLEIQRTEQGDSAMYLCASSLATGVPYNEQFFGPGTRLTVL.

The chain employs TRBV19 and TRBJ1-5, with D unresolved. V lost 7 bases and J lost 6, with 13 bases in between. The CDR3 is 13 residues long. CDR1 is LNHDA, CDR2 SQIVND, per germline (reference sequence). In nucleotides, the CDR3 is TGTGCCAGTACCACCGCGGGGATTCAGCCCCAGCATTTT. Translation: CASTTAGIQPQHF.

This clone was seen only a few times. CDR3 residues: CASSGLSGSYNEQFF. The CDR3, as DNA: TGTGCCAGCAGCGGACTTTCGGGGTCCTACAATGAGCAGTTCTTC. The J gene is TRBJ2-1, the V gene TRBV6-5; D possibly corresponds to TRBD2 (5 bases). Between the trimmed V and J ends, which lost 6 bases and 1 base, there was a span of 13 bases. The CDR3 runs 15 residues. Germline-derived CDR1 and CDR2 are MNHEY and SVGAGI.

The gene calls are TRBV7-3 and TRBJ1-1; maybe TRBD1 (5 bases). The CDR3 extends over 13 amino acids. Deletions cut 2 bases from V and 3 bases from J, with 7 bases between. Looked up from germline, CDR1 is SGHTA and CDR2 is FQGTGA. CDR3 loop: CASSLDSHTEAFF. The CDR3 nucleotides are TGTGCCAGCAGCTTAGACAGCCACACTGAAGCTTTCTTT.

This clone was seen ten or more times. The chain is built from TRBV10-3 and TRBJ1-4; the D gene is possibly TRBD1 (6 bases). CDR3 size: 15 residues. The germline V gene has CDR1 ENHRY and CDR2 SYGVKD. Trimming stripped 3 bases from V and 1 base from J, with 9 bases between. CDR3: CAISDRGGTNEKLFF. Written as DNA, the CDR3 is TGTGCCATCAGTGACAGGGGAGGAACTAATGAAAAACTGTTTTTT.